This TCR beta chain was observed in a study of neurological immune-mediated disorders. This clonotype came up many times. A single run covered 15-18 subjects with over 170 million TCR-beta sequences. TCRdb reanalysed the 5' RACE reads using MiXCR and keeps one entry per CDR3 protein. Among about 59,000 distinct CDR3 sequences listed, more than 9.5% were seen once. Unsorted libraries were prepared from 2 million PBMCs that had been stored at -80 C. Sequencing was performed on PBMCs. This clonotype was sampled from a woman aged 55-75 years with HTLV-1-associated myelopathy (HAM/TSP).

The DNA for the CDR3 is TGTGCCAGCAGTTCCGCGACAACAGGGGGGGGCGGGGAGCTGTTTTTT. Protein: CASSSATTGGGGELFF. The chain employs TRBV27 and TRBJ2-2; the D gene is possibly TRBD1 (8 bases). V lost 4 bases to trimming and J lost 7 bases, with 19 bases between them. The germline gives CDR1 MNHEY, CDR2 SMNVEV (reference sequence). The length of the CDR3 is 16 residues.